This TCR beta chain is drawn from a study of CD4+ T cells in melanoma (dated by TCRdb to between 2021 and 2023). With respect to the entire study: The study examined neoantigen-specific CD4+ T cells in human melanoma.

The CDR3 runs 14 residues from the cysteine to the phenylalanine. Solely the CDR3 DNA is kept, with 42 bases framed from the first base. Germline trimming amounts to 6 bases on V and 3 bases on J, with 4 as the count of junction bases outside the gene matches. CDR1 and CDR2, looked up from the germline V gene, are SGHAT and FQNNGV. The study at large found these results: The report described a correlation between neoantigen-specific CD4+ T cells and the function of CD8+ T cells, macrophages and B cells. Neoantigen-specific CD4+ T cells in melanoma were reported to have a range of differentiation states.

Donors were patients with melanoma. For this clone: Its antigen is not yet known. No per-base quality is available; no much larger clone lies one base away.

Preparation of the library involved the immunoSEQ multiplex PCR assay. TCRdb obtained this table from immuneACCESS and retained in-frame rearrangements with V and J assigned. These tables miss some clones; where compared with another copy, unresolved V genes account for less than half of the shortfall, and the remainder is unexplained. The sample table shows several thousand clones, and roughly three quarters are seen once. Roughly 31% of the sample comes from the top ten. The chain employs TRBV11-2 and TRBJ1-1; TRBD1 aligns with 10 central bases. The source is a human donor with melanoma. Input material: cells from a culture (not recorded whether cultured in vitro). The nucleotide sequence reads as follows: TGTGCCAGCAGTAGTGACAGGGGGCACACTGAAGCTTTCTTT. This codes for CASSSDRGHTEAFF.